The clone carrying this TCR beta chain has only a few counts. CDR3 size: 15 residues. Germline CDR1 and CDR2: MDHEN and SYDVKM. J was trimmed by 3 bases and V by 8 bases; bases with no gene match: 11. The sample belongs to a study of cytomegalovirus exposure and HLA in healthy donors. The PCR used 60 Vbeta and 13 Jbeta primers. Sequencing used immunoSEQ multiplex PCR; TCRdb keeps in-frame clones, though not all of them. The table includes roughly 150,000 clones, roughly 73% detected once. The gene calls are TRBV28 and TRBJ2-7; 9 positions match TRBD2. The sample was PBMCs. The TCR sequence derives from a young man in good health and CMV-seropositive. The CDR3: CASLTPSSGNYEQYF. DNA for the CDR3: TGTGCCAGCCTAACCCCCTCTAGCGGGAACTACGAGCAGTACTTC.